This T cell receptor (beta chain) was obtained from a study of CXCR3-negative and CXCR3-positive naive CD8 T cells. General observations from the study: TRBV-TRBJ usage was alike in naive CXCR3-negative and CXCR3-positive cells but differed in memory cells.

The CDR3 has 13 residues. Germline values: CDR1 MNHEY, CDR2 SMNVEV (reference sequence). As for this clonotype: Its target is not known.

The libraries of TRB cDNA were constructed through 5' RACE using UMI labels. TCRdb reprocessed the 5' RACE reads and reports one entry per CDR3 protein, with no DNA. In all, the sample yields about 40,000 distinct CDR3 sequences. The rearrangement links TRBV27 to TRBJ1-1; TCRdb's D gene call, TRBD1, goes unchecked for lack of DNA. The TCR was taken from a human donor in good health. Some clones in this sample may be carry-over from other donors' samples. The specimen sequenced was memory CD8+ T cells from blood. CDR3 region: CASSFGRTAEAFF.